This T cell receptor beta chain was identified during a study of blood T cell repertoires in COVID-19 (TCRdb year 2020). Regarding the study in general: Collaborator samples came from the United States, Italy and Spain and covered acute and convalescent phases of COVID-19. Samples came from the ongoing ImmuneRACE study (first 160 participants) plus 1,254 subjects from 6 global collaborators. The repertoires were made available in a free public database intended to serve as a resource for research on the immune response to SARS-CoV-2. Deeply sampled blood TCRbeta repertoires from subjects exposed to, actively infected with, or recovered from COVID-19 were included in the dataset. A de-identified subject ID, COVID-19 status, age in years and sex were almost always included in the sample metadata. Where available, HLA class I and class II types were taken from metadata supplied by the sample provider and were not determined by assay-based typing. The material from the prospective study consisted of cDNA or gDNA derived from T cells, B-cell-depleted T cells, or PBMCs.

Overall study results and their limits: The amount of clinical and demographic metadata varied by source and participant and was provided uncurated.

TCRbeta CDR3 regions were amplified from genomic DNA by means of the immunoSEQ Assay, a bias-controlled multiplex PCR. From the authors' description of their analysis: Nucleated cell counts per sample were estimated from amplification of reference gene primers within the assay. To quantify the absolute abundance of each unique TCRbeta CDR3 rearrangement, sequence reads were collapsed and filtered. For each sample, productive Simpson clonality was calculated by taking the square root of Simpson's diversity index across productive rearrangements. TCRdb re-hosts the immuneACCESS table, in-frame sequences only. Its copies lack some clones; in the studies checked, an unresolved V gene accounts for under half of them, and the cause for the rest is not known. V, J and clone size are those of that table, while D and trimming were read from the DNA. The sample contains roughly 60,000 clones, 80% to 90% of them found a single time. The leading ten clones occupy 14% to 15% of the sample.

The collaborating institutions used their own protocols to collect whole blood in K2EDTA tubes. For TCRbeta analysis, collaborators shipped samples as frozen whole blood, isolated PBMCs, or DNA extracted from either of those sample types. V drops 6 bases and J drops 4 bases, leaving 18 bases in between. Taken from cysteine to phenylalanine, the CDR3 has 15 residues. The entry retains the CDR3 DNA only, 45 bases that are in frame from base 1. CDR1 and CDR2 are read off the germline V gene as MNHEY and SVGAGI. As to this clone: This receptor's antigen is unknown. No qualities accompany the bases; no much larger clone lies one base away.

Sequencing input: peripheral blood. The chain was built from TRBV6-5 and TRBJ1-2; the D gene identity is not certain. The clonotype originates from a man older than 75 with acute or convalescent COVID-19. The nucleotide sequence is TGTGCCAGCAGAACCAGCATGGGGAGGGCCTATGGCTACACCTTC. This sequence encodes CASRTSMGRAYGYTF.